The T cell receptor (beta chain) described here comes from a study of T cells in Graves' hyperthyroidism and ophthalmopathy. This CDR3 comprises 15 residues. The germline CDR1 and CDR2 sequences are MNHEY and SVGEGT. V lost 2 bases and J lost 7, with 15 bases in between. This clonotype was picked up a small number of times. Amplification targeted TCR beta CDR3 regions from RNA transcripts. First-round RT-PCR targeting the TCR CDR3 was performed with the HTBI primer set. TCRdb fed the multiplex PCR reads into MiXCR, producing one record per CDR3 protein. The table has 560,000 or so distinct CDR3 sequences, roughly 21% seen once.

V is TRBV6-2 or TRBV6-3 and J is TRBJ2-1; tentative D call: TRBD2 (6 bases). This clonotype was obtained from a man in his forties with Graves' ophthalmopathy. Sequencing was carried out using blood. CDR3 sequence (DNA): TGTGCCAGCAGTTACCGTGCCCTTCGGGGGAATGAGCAGTTCTTC. It encodes CASSYRALRGNEQFF.